Shown below are 29 T cell receptor beta chains from a single sample sequenced in a study of PD-L1 blockade in urothelial cancer. The data were produced by immunoSEQ multiplex PCR, yet TCRdb's version contains in-frame clones alone and is incomplete. Of some 35,000 clones in the sample, more than 35% were seen once. Specimen: tumor tissue, collected before atezolizumab (anti-PD-L1) treatment. These receptors were obtained from a man aged 55 to 69 with urothelial cancer.

The chain combines TRBV7-4 with TRBJ2-6; the D gene could be TRBD1 or TRBD2 (5 bases each). The CDR3 is 13 amino acids. Trimming shortened V by 3 bases and J by 13 bases, and 13 bases separated the two germline ends. CDR1 SGHVT and CDR2 SQSDAQ come from the germline V gene. Here the CDR3 DNA reads TGTGCCAGCAGCTTTGAGGGGTTAGGGGTCCTGACTTTC. Protein product: CASSFEGLGVLTF.

The chain uses TRBV6-7 and TRBJ2-1; 14 nucleotides agree with TRBD2. TRBV6-7 is flagged as an ORF with uncertain function. This CDR3 contains 15 residues. V was clipped by 5 bases and J by 8 bases; unmatched bases: 5. As DNA, the CDR3 is TGTGCCAGCAGTGAAGGGACTAGCGGGAGCCATGAGCAGTTCTTC. This gives the protein CASSEGTSGSHEQFF.

This chain joins TRBV28 and TRBJ1-2; D possibly corresponds to TRBD1 (5 bases). Trimming took 5 bases from V and 4 from J, leaving 14 bases between them. Germline-derived CDR1 and CDR2 are MDHEN and SYDVKM. The CDR3 is 14 amino acids. CDR3 sequence (DNA): TGTGCCAGCAGTACGGGGGGGGAAAGCTATGGCTACACCTTC. This sequence encodes CASSTGGESYGYTF.

This clone has just one count. The gene calls are TRBV28 and TRBJ1-3, with D maybe TRBD1 (6 bases). Germline V gene lookup returns CDR1 MDHEN and CDR2 SYDVKM. Trimming took off 2 bases at V and 3 bases at J, with 11 bases between the two ends. There are 15 residues in the CDR3. This CDR3 reads CASSLGQRYGNTIYF. As DNA, the CDR3 is TGTGCCAGCAGTTTAGGACAGCGTTATGGAAACACCATATATTTT.

This clone was picked up a small number of times. The chain employs TRBV25-1 and TRBJ1-4; D ambiguous. V dropped 3 bases and J dropped 8 bases, with 25 bases sitting between them. Germline V CDR1 and CDR2: MGHDK, SYGVNS. The CDR3 runs 18 residues. CDR3 sequence: CASSDPRVRPKRREKLFF. CDR3 DNA sequence: TGTGCCAGCAGTGACCCCCGGGTCCGACCTAAACGAAGGGAAAAACTGTTTTTT. Combining the CDR3 with reference TRBV25-1 and TRBJ1-4 gives the whole variable domain EADIYQTPRYLVIGTGKKITLECSQTMGHDKMYWYQQDPGMELHLIHYSYGVNSTEKGDLSSESTVSRIRTEHFPLTLESARPSHTSQYLCASSDPRVRPKRREKLFFGSGTQLSVL.

The chain recombines TRBV15 with TRBJ2-7; D could derive from TRBD1 or TRBD2 (7 bases each). This CDR3 is 18 amino acids long. Trimming pared 5 bases from V and 3 bases from J, leaving 26 bases between. CDR1 is LNHNV, CDR2 YYDKDF, per germline (reference sequence). The CDR3 nucleotides are TGTGCCACCAGCGGGGCTTGGCCGGGGGGACAGACCTACTACGAGCAGTACTTC. It encodes CATSGAWPGGQTYYEQYF.

CDR3 bases: TGTGCCAGCAGCTCGGGACTAGCGGGTGGTGAGCAGTTCTTC. This gives the protein CASSSGLAGGEQFF. The V and J genes are TRBV7-6 and TRBJ2-1; 12 bases align to TRBD2. In germline, CDR1 is SGHVS, CDR2 FNYEAQ. The trim removed 4 bases at V and 9 bases at J, leaving 4 bases unmatched. The CDR3 contains 14 residues.

This clone was seen a handful of times. The chain combines TRBV19 with TRBJ2-5, with 9 bases identical to TRBD2. Germline V gene lookup returns CDR1 LNHDA and CDR2 SQIVND (reference sequence). Trimming removed 4 bases from V and 2 bases from J; junction bases left unmatched: 8. The length of the CDR3 is 16 residues. Here the CDR3 reads CASSTAGLAGQETQYF. The CDR3 DNA reads as TGTGCCAGTAGTACTGCAGGCCTAGCGGGGCAAGAGACCCAGTACTTC. Full variable domain (remainder filled in from reference TRBV19 and TRBJ2-5): DGGITQSPKYLFRKEGQNVTLSCEQNLNHDAMYWYRQDPGQGLRLIYYSQIVNDFQKGDIAEGYSVSREKKESFPLTVTSAQKNPTAFYLCASSTAGLAGQETQYFGPGTRLLVL.

This clone was seen only a few times. This chain joins TRBV1 and TRBJ2-3; TRBD1 is the table's D call, not checked against the DNA. TRBV1 is annotated as a pseudogene. The CDR3 loop spans 15 amino acids. The CDR3 here is CASSPGQARTDTQYF. The CDR3 DNA sequence: TGCGCCAGCAGCCCTGGACAGGCCCGAACAGATACGCAGTATTTT.

This clone has a handful of counts. This chain connects TRBV6-8 to TRBJ2-2; the D gene is possibly TRBD1 (6 bases). Trimming stripped 8 bases from V and 5 bases from J, with 15 bases between. The length of the CDR3 is 14 residues. The germline gives CDR1 MNHGY, CDR2 SAAAGT. DNA of the CDR3: TGTGCCAGCTCAGGGGATTCCCAAACCGGGGAGCTGTTTTTT. The encoded protein is CASSGDSQTGELFF.

This clone has more than one count but fewer than ten. The chain joins TRBV11-3 to TRBJ2-2; TRBD1 matches at 10 bases. In germline, CDR1 is SGHNT, CDR2 YENEEA. The CDR3 totals 16 residues. The V gene end was trimmed by 5 bases and the J gene end by 4 bases; junction bases not matched to a gene: 7. In DNA form, the CDR3 reads TGTGCCAGCAGCCCAACGACAGGGGGCATCACCGGGGAGCTGTTTTTT. Translated: CASSPTTGGITGELFF.

This clone turned up a few times. This chain uses TRBV6-8 with TRBJ1-3, with D unresolved. The CDR3 loop spans 15 amino acids. The germline CDR1 and CDR2 sequences are MNHGY and SAAAGT. Trimming removed 5 bases at V and 4 bases at J, with 15 bases between. CDR3 DNA: TGTGCCAGCAGTGACGGGCCGGTGTACGGAAACACCATATATTTT. Translated: CASSDGPVYGNTIYF.

The sample holds a few counts of this clone. In DNA, the CDR3 is TGTGCCAGCAGGCCCGCTGGGGGGTATAATTCACCCCTCCACTTT. It is translated as CASRPAGGYNSPLHF. The chain uses TRBV6-8 and TRBJ1-6; D may be TRBD1 (5 bases). CDR3 size: 15 residues. Trimming cost V 6 bases and J 4 bases, with 13 bases left between them. CDR1 MNHGY and CDR2 SAAAGT come from the germline V gene.

The genes are TRBV7-6 and TRBJ1-4; 8 bases line up with TRBD1. Germline CDR1 reads SGHVS; CDR2 reads FNYEAQ. This CDR3 has 15 residues. The junction had 7 bases not matched to a gene; V was cut back by 1 base and J by 9 bases. CDR3 bases: TGTGCCAGCAGCTTAGAAGGGACAGGTAGCAAAAAACTGTTTTTT. Translated, it gives CASSLEGTGSKKLFF.

The CDR3 sequence: CSVRGLGNTEAFF. For the CDR3, the DNA is TGCAGCGTTAGGGGGTTAGGGAACACTGAAGCTTTCTTT. The rearrangement joins TRBV29-1 to TRBJ1-1; possibly TRBD1 for D (6 bases). Germline V CDR1 and CDR2: SQVTM, ANQGSEA. This CDR3 has 13 residues. Trimming left V 5 bases short and J 1 base short, with 11 bases between.

This clone is medium-sized in the sample. V usage is TRBV6-8 and J usage is TRBJ1-2; no definite D call. CDR3 size: 13 residues. CDR1 is MNHGY and CDR2 is SAAAGT in the germline V gene. V was cut by 5 bases and J by 7 bases, with 14 bases left in between. Here the CDR3 reads CASSDEGAGGYTF. In DNA form, the CDR3 reads TGTGCCAGCAGTGACGAGGGAGCGGGTGGCTACACCTTC.

The chain carries TRBV28 and TRBJ2-3; 8 bases are shared with TRBD2. J was trimmed by 6 bases and V by 1 base; bases with no gene match: 0. This CDR3 is 13 amino acids long. Germline V gene sequence: CDR1 MDHEN, CDR2 SYDVKM. The CDR3 is CASSLSGGDTQYF. The CDR3 DNA is TGTGCCAGCAGTTTATCGGGAGGGGATACGCAGTATTTT.

The CDR3 is CASSTTGNTEAFF. CDR3 DNA sequence: TGTGCCAGCAGCACGACAGGGAACACTGAAGCTTTCTTT. The chain recombines TRBV28 with TRBJ1-1; TRBD1 is a possible D gene (6 bases). The V gene lost 6 bases and the J gene lost 1 base, with 9 bases spanning the gap. Germline V gene sequence: CDR1 MDHEN, CDR2 SYDVKM. This CDR3 region has 13 residues.

The chain uses TRBV5-1 and TRBJ1-1; D call uncertain. The V and J ends lost 3 bases and 1 base respectively, with 10 bases between them. This CDR3 is built from 14 residues. CDR1 SGHRS and CDR2 YFSETQ come from the germline V gene. The CDR3 reads CASSSGIGNTEAFF. CDR3 DNA: TGCGCCAGCAGCTCAGGAATTGGGAACACTGAAGCTTTCTTT.

The sample holds a few counts of this clone. The V call is TRBV18, the J call TRBJ1-1, with D unresolved. The CDR3 length is 13 residues. Trimming took off 6 bases at V and 1 base at J, with 9 bases between the two ends. From germline, CDR1 is KGHSH and CDR2 LQKENI. CDR3 nucleotides: TGTGCCAGCTCCAAGGCACAGAACACTGAAGCTTTCTTT. It translates to CASSKAQNTEAFF.

This chain connects TRBV29-1 to TRBJ1-2; D unclear. CDR1 is SQVTM, CDR2 ANQGSEA, per germline. This CDR3 spans 14 amino acids. The V end was cut by 1 base, the J end by 2 bases, with 11 bases between. In nucleotides, the CDR3 is TGCAGCGTTGAAGGGGAGCGGTCGAACTATGGCTACACCTTC. Translating gives CSVEGERSNYGYTF.

The chain has TRBV29-1 and TRBJ1-1; the D is unclear. The CDR3 has 15 residues. Trimming cost V 0 bases and J 4 bases, with 15 bases left between them. Germline V gene sequence: CDR1 SQVTM, CDR2 ANQGSEA. The CDR3 loop reads CSVEDQRVLRTEAFF. The CDR3 region has the DNA TGCAGCGTTGAAGATCAAAGGGTGTTACGCACTGAAGCTTTCTTT.

The rearrangement joins TRBV15 to TRBJ2-3; 9 bases agree with TRBD1. Germline V gives CDR1 LNHNV, CDR2 YYDKDF (reference sequence). CDR3 length: 15 amino acids. Unmatched junction bases numbered 2, after V lost 0 bases and J lost 4 bases. The CDR3 is CATSREQGASDTQYF. CDR3 in DNA: TGTGCCACCAGCAGAGAACAGGGGGCATCAGATACGCAGTATTTT. The whole variable domain, remainder taken from reference TRBV15 and TRBJ2-3, is DAMVIQNPRYQVTQFGKPVTLSCSQTLNHNVMYWYQQKSSQAPKLLFHYYDKDFNNEADTPDNFQSRRPNTSFCFLDIRSPGLGDTAMYLCATSREQGASDTQYFGPGTRLTVL.

V gene TRBV14 combines with J gene TRBJ2-3; 9 bases agree with TRBD1. This CDR3 contains 16 residues. Per the germline V gene, CDR1 is SGHDN and CDR2 is FVKESK. V was clipped by 2 bases and J by 0 bases; unmatched bases: 3. CDR3 sequence reads: CASSQRTGGSTDTQYF. The CDR3 bases are TGTGCCAGCAGCCAACGAACAGGGGGCAGCACAGATACGCAGTATTTT.

The chain is built from TRBV25-1 and TRBJ2-2; the match to TRBD2 covers 7 bases. The CDR3 extends over 13 amino acids. Trimming at V came to 7 bases and at J to 4 bases, leaving 3 bases not matched to a gene. Germline CDR1 is MGHDK and CDR2 is SYGVNS. The CDR3 loop is CASIPGGTGELFF. The DNA for the CDR3 is TGTGCCAGCATACCGGGGGGCACCGGGGAGCTGTTTTTT.

This clone was seen only a few times. The V call is TRBV6-7, the J call TRBJ2-5; the D is unclear. TRBV6-7 is classed as an ORF, of uncertain function. The CDR3 is made up of 11 amino acids. Trimming shortened V by 5 bases and J by 6 bases, and 7 bases separated the two germline ends. The CDR3 loop is CASSESQTQYF. The CDR3 region has the DNA TGTGCCAGCAGTGAATCTCAGACCCAGTACTTC.

This clone was seen a handful of times. The rearrangement joins TRBV11-1 to TRBJ1-2; 7 bases agree with TRBD1. The ends lost 5 bases at V and 7 bases at J; junction bases unmatched: 10. In germline, CDR1 is SGHAT, CDR2 FQDESV (reference sequence). This CDR3 has 14 amino acids. In nucleotides, the CDR3 is TGTGCCAGCAGCACGCTTTACAGGGGTGGTGGCTACACCTTC. Translating it yields CASSTLYRGGGYTF.

This clone was observed many times. The rearrangement links TRBV7-8 to TRBJ2-1; D uncertain. The CDR3 consists of 13 residues. Germline V lookup: CDR1 SGHVS, CDR2 FQNEAQ. Trimming took 1 base from V and 1 from J, leaving 2 bases between them. The CDR3, as DNA: TGTGCCAGCAGCTTAGAGTCCTACAATGAGCAGTTCTTC. Protein: CASSLESYNEQFF. The whole variable domain, remainder taken from reference TRBV7-8 and TRBJ2-1, is GAGVSQSPRYKVAKRGQDVALRCDPISGHVSLFWYQQALGQGPEFLTYFQNEAQLDKSGLPSDRFFAERPEGSVSTLKIQRTQQEDSAVYLCASSLESYNEQFFGPGTRLTVL.

CDR3 in DNA: TGTGCCTGGAGTCTGGACAGTGGAAACACCATATATTTT. Translating gives CAWSLDSGNTIYF. The chain combines TRBV30 with TRBJ1-3, with D possibly TRBD1 on 6 matching bases. The CDR3 runs to 13 residues. V was shortened by 2 bases and J by 3 bases, with 8 bases between the two germline ends. The germline CDR1 and CDR2 sequences are GTSNPN and SVGIG (reference sequence).